The rows below give T cell receptor beta chains drawn from one sample of a study of blood T cell repertoires in COVID-19. Some clones are missing from TCRdb's copy, which holds only in-frame ones; the method was immunoSEQ multiplex PCR. The table shows 150,000 to 200,000 clones, with approximately 84% occurring only once. Sequencing was done on a sample of peripheral blood. These receptors all come from a man aged 40-50 years who had recovered from COVID-19. CDR3s include the opening cysteine and the closing phenylalanine or tryptophan. D genes are given only for firm matches. For some rows the clone size is stated as once, few or many, or as a class when expanded; others skip it.

j_gene	abundance	v_gene	len	d_gene	CDR3aa	CDR3nt
TRBJ2-3	.	TRBV25-1	16	.	CASSERRGRVTDTQYF	TGTGCCAGCAGTGAACGGAGGGGGCGGGTCACAGATACGCAGTATTTT
TRBJ1-2	.	TRBV6-2/TRBV6-3	13	.	CASSPQKNYGYTF	TGTGCCAGCAGCCCACAGAAGAACTATGGCTACACCTTC
TRBJ1-1	.	TRBV11-2	14	TRBD1	CASSSNRGVAEAFF	TGTGCCAGCAGCTCAAACAGGGGTGTGGCTGAAGCTTTCTTT
TRBJ1-2	.	TRBV3-1/TRBV3-2	14	TRBD1	CASSSGQVNYGYTF	TGTGCCAGCAGTAGCGGACAGGTTAACTATGGCTACACCTTC
TRBJ2-7	few	TRBV6-1	16	TRBD2	CASSEAQGGRYHEQYF	TGTGCCAGCAGTGAAGCGCAAGGCGGGAGGTACCACGAGCAGTACTTC
TRBJ1-4	.	TRBV18	15	TRBD1	CASSLPQGGNEKLFF	TGTGCCAGCTCACTTCCACAGGGGGGGAATGAAAAACTGTTTTTT
TRBJ1-4	.	TRBV27	15	.	CASSSGGIVNEKLFF	TGTGCCAGCAGTTCTGGGGGCATCGTTAATGAAAAACTGTTTTTT
TRBJ1-6	.	TRBV7-2	15	TRBD1	CASSPRQGFNSPLHF	TGTGCCAGCAGCCCCAGACAGGGGTTTAATTCACCCCTCCACTTT
TRBJ1-1	.	TRBV30	14	TRBD1	CAWSGHRGNTEAFF	TGTGCCTGGAGCGGGCACAGGGGAAACACTGAAGCTTTCTTT
TRBJ1-5	.	TRBV5-6	17	.	CASSLIQEEYSNQPQHF	TGTGCCAGCAGCTTGATACAGGAAGAATATAGCAATCAGCCCCAGCATTTT
TRBJ1-2	.	TRBV29-1	14	.	CSVEDLGGSYGYTF	TGCAGCGTTGAAGATCTCGGGGGGTCTTATGGCTACACCTTC
TRBJ1-6	.	TRBV7-8	14	.	CASRLDSYNSPLHF	TGTGCCAGCAGACTAGACTCCTATAATTCACCCCTCCACTTT
TRBJ2-7	.	TRBV7-2	15	TRBD2	CASSLLLAGAGEQYF	TGTGCCAGCAGCTTACTCCTAGCGGGGGCGGGGGAGCAGTACTTC
TRBJ2-1	.	TRBV7-9	15	TRBD2	CASSLRGGPYNEQFF	TGTGCCAGCAGCTTACGCGGGGGGCCTTACAATGAGCAGTTCTTC
TRBJ1-1	once	TRBV3-1/TRBV3-2	13	.	CASSPRTETEAFF	TGTGCCAGCAGCCCCCGGACAGAGACTGAAGCTTTCTTT